The 17 T cell receptor beta chains reported below all come from one sample, sequenced in a study of STAT3 mutations in large granular lymphocyte leukemia. Data came from immunoSEQ multiplex PCR; TCRdb stores just in-frame clones and leaves some out. This table holds thousands of clones, approximately 90% found once. Findings of the study overall: Every T-LGLL patient had at least one immunodominant TCRbeta clonotype.

These TCRs are of unknown antigen specificity. Sequenced sample: peripheral blood mononuclear cells. Receptors originate from a woman between 70 and 85 years old with T-cell large granular lymphocyte leukemia. Some clones in this sample may be carry-over from other donors' samples.

The CDR3 protein is CASSHGTGGHEQYF. DNA of the CDR3: TGTGCCAGCAGCCACGGGACAGGGGGCCACGAGCAGTACTTC. The chain is built from TRBV9 and TRBJ2-7, with 12 positions matching TRBD1. This CDR3 comprises 14 residues. V lost 4 bases to trimming and J lost 5 bases; unmatched junction nucleotides: 4. The germline V gene has CDR1 SGDLS and CDR2 YYNGEE.

The V gene is TRBV19, the J gene TRBJ2-7; TRBD2 agrees at 7 bases. The V segment lost 3 bases and the J segment 2 bases; nucleotides outside the gene matches: 7. Germline V gene data show CDR1 as LNHDA and CDR2 as SQIVND (reference sequence). The length of the CDR3 is 15 residues. CDR3 nucleotides: TGTGCCAGTAGTATCAACGCGGGGGATCCCTACGAGCAGTACTTC. As protein: CASSINAGDPYEQYF.

This rearrangement joins TRBV6-1 to TRBJ2-5; TRBD2 aligns across 13 bases. The V segment lost 1 base and the J segment 4 bases; nucleotides outside the gene matches: 9. There are 18 residues in the CDR3. Per the germline V gene, CDR1 is MNHNS and CDR2 is SASEGT. The DNA of the CDR3 is TGTGCCAGCAGTGAAGTGATTGCACTAGCGGGGGGGGCAGAGACCCAGTACTTC. It yields the protein CASSEVIALAGGAETQYF.

This clone was recorded once. The chain joins TRBV5-1 to TRBJ1-1; the D gene is possibly TRBD1 (6 bases). There are 14 residues in the CDR3. Germline values: CDR1 SGHRS, CDR2 YFSETQ. Trimming pared 1 base from V and 4 bases from J, leaving 11 bases between. The CDR3 is CASSLSGGATEAFF. The CDR3 DNA reads as TGCGCCAGCAGCTTGTCCGGGGGGGCCACTGAAGCTTTCTTT.

This clone was recorded only once. The rearrangement joins TRBV18 to TRBJ1-2; no reliable D call. The length of the CDR3 is 14 residues. V lost 3 bases to trimming and J lost 1 base, with 9 bases between them. Per germline, CDR1 KGHSH and CDR2 LQKENI. The CDR3: CASSPPNSNYGYTF. CDR3 DNA sequence: TGTGCCAGCTCACCCCCGAACAGTAACTATGGCTACACCTTC.

The chain couples TRBV4-3 to TRBJ1-5, with a weak D call TRBD1 (5 bases). V was cut by 4 bases and J by 6 bases, with 16 bases left in between. CDR1 and CDR2 (germline): LGHNA, YSLEER. The CDR3 is 15 residues long. CDR3 loop: CASSPGMGPSQPQHF. CDR3 nucleotide sequence: TGCGCCAGCAGCCCAGGGATGGGGCCCAGTCAGCCCCAGCATTTT.

The J gene is TRBJ2-7, the V gene TRBV19; D unresolved. The CDR3 runs 16 residues. Germline loops: CDR1 LNHDA, CDR2 SQIVND (reference sequence). V was shortened by 3 bases and J by 2 bases, with 17 bases between the two germline ends. In DNA, the CDR3 is TGTGCCAGTAGTATGCGAATTCTGGACGGACCCTACGAGCAGTACTTC. Encoded protein: CASSMRILDGPYEQYF.

The chain links TRBV9 to TRBJ2-3; TRBD2 matches 10 bases. From germline, CDR1 is SGDLS and CDR2 YYNGEE. This CDR3 has 16 residues. V was pared by 3 bases and J by 5 bases, with 9 bases of the junction left unmatched. The CDR3 region is CASSGQRGGDEDTQYF. The CDR3 region has the DNA TGTGCCAGCAGCGGGCAGCGGGGGGGCGATGAAGATACGCAGTATTTT.

The chain has TRBV18 and TRBJ1-1; TRBD1 is a possible D gene (5 bases). The CDR3 extends over 16 amino acids. CDR1 is KGHSH and CDR2 is LQKENI in the germline V gene. V lost 3 bases, J lost 4 bases, and 18 bases lay in between. Here the CDR3 reads CASSPQEGTLRTEAFF. Here the CDR3 DNA reads TGTGCCAGCTCACCTCAAGAGGGGACCCTGCGCACTGAAGCTTTCTTT.

V usage is TRBV13 and J usage is TRBJ1-5, with 9 bases fitting TRBD1. Trimming cost V 5 bases and J 6 bases; bases outside gene matches: 8. Germline V CDR1 and CDR2: PRHDT, FYEKMQ (reference sequence). The CDR3 totals 15 residues. CDR3 sequence reads: CASSMGQGRGQPQHF. In DNA, the CDR3 is TGTGCCAGCAGCATGGGACAGGGACGGGGTCAGCCCCAGCATTTT.

V and J are TRBV27 and TRBJ1-5; TRBD1 agrees at 8 bases. This CDR3 is 15 amino acids long. Germline V gene lookup returns CDR1 MNHEY and CDR2 SMNVEV (reference sequence). The trim removed 0 bases at V and 6 bases at J, leaving 4 bases unmatched. In nucleotides, the CDR3 is TGTGCCAGCAGTTTATCGTGGACAGGGATTCAGCCCCAGCATTTT. Translation gives CASSLSWTGIQPQHF.

This chain uses TRBV12-5 with TRBJ2-7; 7 positions match TRBD2. CDR3 size: 15 residues. V lost 10 bases and J lost 2; bases outside the gene matches: 14. Looked up from germline, CDR1 is LGHNT and CDR2 is FRNRAP. The CDR3 DNA is TGTGCTACCGCCCCCGACTCAGCGGGGACCTACGAGCAGTACTTC. This translates into CATAPDSAGTYEQYF.

This clone was detected only a few times. The V and J genes are TRBV5-8 and TRBJ2-3; D is undetermined. This CDR3 is 14 amino acids long. Trimming took off 3 bases at V and 4 bases at J, with 12 bases between the two ends. Germline-derived CDR1 and CDR2 are SGHTS and YDEGEE. This CDR3 reads CASSSLLTADTQYF. The CDR3 DNA reads TGTGCCAGCAGCTCCCTTCTAACGGCAGATACGCAGTATTTT.

J is TRBJ2-7 and V is TRBV27, with 8 bases that match TRBD2. The CDR3 is made up of 13 amino acids. CDR1 MNHEY and CDR2 SMNVEV come from the germline V gene (reference sequence). V was clipped by 6 bases and J by 3 bases; unmatched bases: 4. CDR3 DNA: TGTGCCAGCAGCCCCGGGGGGGGCTACGAGCAGTACTTC. Residues: CASSPGGGYEQYF.

The J gene is TRBJ2-1, the V gene TRBV5-1; tentatively, D is TRBD1 or TRBD2 (5 bases each). CDR3 length: 14 amino acids. The V end was cut by 6 bases, the J end by 11 bases, with 21 bases between. Germline-derived CDR1 and CDR2 are SGHRS and YFSETQ. CDR3 protein: CASTRSEQTGQQFF. CDR3 DNA: TGCGCCAGCACGCGCTCTGAACAAACGGGACAGCAGTTCTTC.

This chain connects TRBV12-5 to TRBJ2-3; tentatively, D is TRBD1 (5 bases). This CDR3 spans 14 amino acids. The ends were cut back, 5 bases at V and 0 bases at J, with 9 bases in the middle. CDR1 is LGHNT and CDR2 is FRNRAP in the germline V gene. The DNA of the CDR3 is TGTGCTAGTGGTCCTCGACAGAGCACAGATACGCAGTATTTT. This codes for CASGPRQSTDTQYF.

This clone has a handful of counts. In DNA, the CDR3 is TGTGCCAGCAGACAAAACTACGAGCAGTACTTC. Its translation: CASRQNYEQYF. This chain connects TRBV7-9 to TRBJ2-7; unclear D gene. This CDR3 spans 11 amino acids. Germline values: CDR1 SEHNR, CDR2 FQNEAQ (reference sequence). Between the trimmed V and J ends, which lost 6 bases and 3 bases, there was a span of 6 bases.